One and the same sample provided the 5 T cell receptor beta chains below, sequenced in a study of blood T cells in healthy people across ages. For the second PCR, which ran for roughly 7 to 11 cycles, a sample-barcoded 5' primer and a J-beta primer mix were used. TCRdb independently ran MiXCR on the 5' RACE reads; one entry per CDR3 protein. The profile shows about 1.8 million distinct CDR3 sequences, about 50% of them singletons. The sequenced sample consisted of blood. Receptors were obtained from a woman aged 40 to 50 in good health.

The V and J genes are TRBV15 and TRBJ2-3; 7 positions match TRBD2. The germline V gene encodes CDR1 LNHNV and CDR2 YYDKDF (reference sequence). This CDR3 spans 16 amino acids. The ends lost 4 bases at V and 5 bases at J; junction bases unmatched: 12. Here the CDR3 DNA reads TGTGCCACCAGCAACCCCCAGGGAGCGGGGAAAGATACGCAGTATTTT. Translation: CATSNPQGAGKDTQYF.

This clonotype has more than one count but fewer than ten. The chain links TRBV7-2 to TRBJ2-1; possibly TRBD2 for D (7 bases). V was trimmed by 0 bases and J by 9 bases, leaving 12 bases between them. Germline V gives CDR1 SGHTA, CDR2 FQGNSA. The CDR3 is 14 amino acids. CDR3 DNA: TGTGCCAGCAGCTTAGCCGGGGGGCTCGGTGAGCAGTTCTTC. Translating gives CASSLAGGLGEQFF.

This sequence joins TRBV27 and TRBJ2-3, with a possible D match to TRBD2 (5 bases). In germline, CDR1 is MNHEY, CDR2 SMNVEV (reference sequence). With 6 bases removed from V and 7 bases from J, the gap between germline ends came to 26 bases. The CDR3 spans 17 residues. The CDR3 is CASRVTPTTFRGYTQYF. CDR3 DNA sequence: TGTGCCAGCAGAGTTACCCCAACAACATTTCGCGGGTATACGCAGTATTTT.

This clonotype appeared once. This sequence joins TRBV21-1 and TRBJ2-6; TRBD1 is taken as the D call from the table, unchecked against the DNA. TRBV21-1 is noted as a pseudogene. This CDR3 is built from 19 residues. The CDR3 sequence: CASSTGTGCPLSGANVLTF. The CDR3 nucleotides are TGTGCCAGCAGCACGGGGACAGGGTGCCCCCTCTCTGGGGCCAACGTCCTGACTTTC.

Notes on this clonotype: Germline and junction disagree at one end, which may indicate a read error. The CDR3 is CASSENWFNSPLHF. The CDR3 DNA sequence: TGTGCCAGCAGTGAAAATTGGTTTAATTCACCTCTCCACTTT. The chain has TRBV2 and TRBJ1-6; D gene ambiguous. Per the germline V gene, CDR1 is SNHLY and CDR2 is FYNNEI. The CDR3 has 14 amino acids.